The T cell receptor beta chain described here comes from a study of identical twins. General study results and limits: Zero-insertion analyses could be partly confounded by invariant MAIT and iNKT cells.

Addition of a universal primer site occurred through template switching, and cDNA carried unique molecular identifiers. Each CDR3 protein is one row after TCRdb ran MiXCR on the 5' RACE reads. The sample lists some 600,000 distinct CDR3 sequences, roughly 6.6% occurring once. This clonotype came up many times. Its specificity is not known. The donor group consisted entirely of healthy Caucasians. The CDR3 length is 16 residues. V lost 1 base to trimming and J lost 6 bases; unmatched junction nucleotides: 9. Germline CDR1 and CDR2: SGHVS and FNYEAQ. This sample was also put to use in a study of yellow fever vaccine responses in identical twins. That publication notes: Twins' vaccine T cell response reportedly seemed partly convergent, partly personalized.

Input material: PBMCs. The chain has TRBV7-6 and TRBJ2-3; 8 bases align to TRBD2. The sequence was obtained from a woman younger than 30 in good health. CDR3 nucleotides: TGTGCCAGCAGCTTAGGAATCAGCGGGAGAGGGGATACGCAGTATTTT. Its translation is CASSLGISGRGDTQYF.